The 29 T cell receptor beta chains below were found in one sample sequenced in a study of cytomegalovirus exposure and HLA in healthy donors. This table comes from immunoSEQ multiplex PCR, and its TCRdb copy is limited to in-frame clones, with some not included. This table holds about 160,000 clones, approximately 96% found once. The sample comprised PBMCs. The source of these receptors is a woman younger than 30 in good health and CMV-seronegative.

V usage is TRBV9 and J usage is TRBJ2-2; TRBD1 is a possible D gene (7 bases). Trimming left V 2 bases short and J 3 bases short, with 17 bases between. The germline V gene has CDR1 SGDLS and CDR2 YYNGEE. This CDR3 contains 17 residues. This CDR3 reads CASSVRQGGKYTGELFF. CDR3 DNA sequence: TGTGCCAGCAGCGTCAGACAGGGAGGCAAGTACACCGGGGAGCTGTTTTTT.

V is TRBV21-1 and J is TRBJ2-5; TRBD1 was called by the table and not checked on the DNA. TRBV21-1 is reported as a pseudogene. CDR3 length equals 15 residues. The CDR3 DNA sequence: TGTGCCAGCAGCAAAGATCGGGCAGGGCAAGAGACCCAGTACTTC. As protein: CASSKDRAGQETQYF.

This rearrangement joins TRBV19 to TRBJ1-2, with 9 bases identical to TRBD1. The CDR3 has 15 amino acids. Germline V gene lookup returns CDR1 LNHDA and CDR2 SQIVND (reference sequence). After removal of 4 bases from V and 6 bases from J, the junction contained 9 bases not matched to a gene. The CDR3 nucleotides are TGTGCCAGTAGTACCGACGACGACAGGGGGGATGGCTACACCTTC. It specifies CASSTDDDRGDGYTF.

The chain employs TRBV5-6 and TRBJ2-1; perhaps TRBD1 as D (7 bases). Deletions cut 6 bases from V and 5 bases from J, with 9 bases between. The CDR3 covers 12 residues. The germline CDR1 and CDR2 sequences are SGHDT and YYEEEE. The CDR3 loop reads CASTRGDNEQFF. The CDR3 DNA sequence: TGTGCCAGCACCAGGGGGGACAATGAGCAGTTCTTC.

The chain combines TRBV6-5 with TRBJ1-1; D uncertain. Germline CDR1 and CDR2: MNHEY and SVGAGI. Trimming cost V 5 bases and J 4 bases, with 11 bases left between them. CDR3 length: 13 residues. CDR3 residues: CASSVTVITEAFF. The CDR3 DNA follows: TGTGCCAGCAGTGTAACGGTGATCACTGAAGCTTTCTTT.

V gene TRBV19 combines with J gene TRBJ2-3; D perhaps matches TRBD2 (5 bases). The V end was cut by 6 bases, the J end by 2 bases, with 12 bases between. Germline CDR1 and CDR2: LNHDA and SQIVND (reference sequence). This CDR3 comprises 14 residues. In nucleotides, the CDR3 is TGTGCCAGTAGCGCACAGAGGGTCACAGATACGCAGTATTTT. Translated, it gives CASSAQRVTDTQYF.

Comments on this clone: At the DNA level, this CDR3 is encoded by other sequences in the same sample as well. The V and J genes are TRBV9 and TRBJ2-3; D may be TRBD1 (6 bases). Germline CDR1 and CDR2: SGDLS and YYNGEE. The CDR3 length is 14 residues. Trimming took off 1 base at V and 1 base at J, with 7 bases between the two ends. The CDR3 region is CASSVKGGTDTQYF. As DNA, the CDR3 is TGTGCCAGCAGCGTAAAGGGGGGCACAGATACGCAGTATTTT.

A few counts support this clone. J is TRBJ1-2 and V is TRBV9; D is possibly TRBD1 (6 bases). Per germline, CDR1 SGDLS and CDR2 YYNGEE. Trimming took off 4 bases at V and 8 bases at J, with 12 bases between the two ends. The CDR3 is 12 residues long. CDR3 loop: CASSFPTGGYTF. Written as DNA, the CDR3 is TGTGCCAGCAGCTTCCCGACAGGCGGCTACACCTTC.

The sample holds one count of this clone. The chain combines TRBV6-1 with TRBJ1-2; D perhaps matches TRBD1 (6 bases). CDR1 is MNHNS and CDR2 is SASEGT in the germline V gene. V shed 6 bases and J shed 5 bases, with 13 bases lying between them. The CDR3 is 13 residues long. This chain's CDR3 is CASRADSPYGYTF. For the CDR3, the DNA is TGTGCCAGCAGGGCGGACAGCCCATATGGCTACACCTTC.

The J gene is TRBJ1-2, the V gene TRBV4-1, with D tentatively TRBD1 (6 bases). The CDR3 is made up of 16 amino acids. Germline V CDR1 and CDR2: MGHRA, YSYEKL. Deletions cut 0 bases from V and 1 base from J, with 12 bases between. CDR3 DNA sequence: TGCGCCAGCAGCCAAGATCGGACAGCCCTTAACTATGGCTACACCTTC. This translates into CASSQDRTALNYGYTF.

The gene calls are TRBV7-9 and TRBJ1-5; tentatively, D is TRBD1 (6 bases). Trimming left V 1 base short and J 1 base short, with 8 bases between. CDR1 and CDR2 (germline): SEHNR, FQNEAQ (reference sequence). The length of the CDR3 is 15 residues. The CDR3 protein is CASSLVGGSNQPQHF. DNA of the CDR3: TGTGCCAGCAGCTTAGTTGGGGGCAGCAATCAGCCCCAGCATTTT.

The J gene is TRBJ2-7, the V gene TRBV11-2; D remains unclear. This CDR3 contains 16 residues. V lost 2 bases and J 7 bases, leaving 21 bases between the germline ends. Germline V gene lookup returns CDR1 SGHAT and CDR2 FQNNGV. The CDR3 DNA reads TGTGCCAGCAGCTTATTTACGAGCGAGACGGGTGAGGAGCAGTACTTC. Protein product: CASSLFTSETGEEQYF.

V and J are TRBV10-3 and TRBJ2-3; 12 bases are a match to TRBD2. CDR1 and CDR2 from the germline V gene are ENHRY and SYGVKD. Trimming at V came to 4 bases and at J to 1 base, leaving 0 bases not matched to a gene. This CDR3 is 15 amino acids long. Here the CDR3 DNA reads TGTGCCATCAGTGGGACTAGCGGGGGCACAGATACGCAGTATTTT. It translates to CAISGTSGGTDTQYF.

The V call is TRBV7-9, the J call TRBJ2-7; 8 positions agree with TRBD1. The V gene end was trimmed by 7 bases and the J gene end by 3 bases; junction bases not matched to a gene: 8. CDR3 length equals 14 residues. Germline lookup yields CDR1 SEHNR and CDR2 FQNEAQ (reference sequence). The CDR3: CASTLTGESYEQYF. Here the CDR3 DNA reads TGTGCCAGCACCCTGACAGGGGAAAGCTACGAGCAGTACTTC.

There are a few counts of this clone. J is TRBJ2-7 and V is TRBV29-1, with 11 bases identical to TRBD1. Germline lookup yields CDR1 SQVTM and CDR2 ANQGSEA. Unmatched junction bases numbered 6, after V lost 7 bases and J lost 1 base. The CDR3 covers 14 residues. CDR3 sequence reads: CSATGQGGSYEQYF. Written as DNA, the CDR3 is TGCAGCGCCACGGGACAGGGGGGATCCTACGAGCAGTACTTC.

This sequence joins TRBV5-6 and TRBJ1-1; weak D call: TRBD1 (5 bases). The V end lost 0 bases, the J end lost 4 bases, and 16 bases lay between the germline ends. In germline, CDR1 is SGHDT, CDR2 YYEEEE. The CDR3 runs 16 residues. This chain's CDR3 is CASSLAWRGGGTEAFF. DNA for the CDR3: TGTGCCAGCAGCTTGGCCTGGAGGGGCGGTGGCACTGAAGCTTTCTTT.

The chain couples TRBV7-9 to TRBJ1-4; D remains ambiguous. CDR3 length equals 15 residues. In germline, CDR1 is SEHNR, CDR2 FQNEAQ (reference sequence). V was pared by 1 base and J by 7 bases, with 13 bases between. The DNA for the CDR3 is TGTGCCAGCAGCTTAGGCCAGGTCGGAGGTGAAAAACTGTTTTTT. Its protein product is CASSLGQVGGEKLFF.

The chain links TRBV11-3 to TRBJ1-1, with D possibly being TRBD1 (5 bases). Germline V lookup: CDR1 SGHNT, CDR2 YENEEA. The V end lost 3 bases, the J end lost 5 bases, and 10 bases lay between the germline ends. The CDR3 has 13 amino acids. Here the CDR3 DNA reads TGTGCCAGCAGCTTTAGCGGGGGAACTGAAGCTTTCTTT. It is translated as CASSFSGGTEAFF.

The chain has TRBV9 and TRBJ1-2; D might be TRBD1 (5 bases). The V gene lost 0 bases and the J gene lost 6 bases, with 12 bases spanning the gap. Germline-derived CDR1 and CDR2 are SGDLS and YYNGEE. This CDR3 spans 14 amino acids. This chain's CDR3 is CASSVGHGGDGYTF. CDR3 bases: TGTGCCAGCAGCGTAGGTCACGGGGGGGATGGCTACACCTTC.

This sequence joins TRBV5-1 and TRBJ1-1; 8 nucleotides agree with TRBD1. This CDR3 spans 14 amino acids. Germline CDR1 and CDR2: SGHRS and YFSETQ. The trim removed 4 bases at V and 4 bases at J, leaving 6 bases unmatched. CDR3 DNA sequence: TGCGCCAGCAGCCTACAGGGGGGGGGCACTGAAGCTTTCTTT. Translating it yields CASSLQGGGTEAFF.

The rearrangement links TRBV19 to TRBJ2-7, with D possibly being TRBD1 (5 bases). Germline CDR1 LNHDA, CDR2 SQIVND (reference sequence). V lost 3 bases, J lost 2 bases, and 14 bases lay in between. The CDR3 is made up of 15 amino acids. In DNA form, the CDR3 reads TGTGCCAGTAGTATTGGGGCAGGGCCTCCCTACGAGCAGTACTTC. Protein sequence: CASSIGAGPPYEQYF.

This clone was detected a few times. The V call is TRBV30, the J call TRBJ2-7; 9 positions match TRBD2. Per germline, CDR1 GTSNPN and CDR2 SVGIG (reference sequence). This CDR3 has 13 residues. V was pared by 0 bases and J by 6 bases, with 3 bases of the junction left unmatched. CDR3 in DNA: TGTGCCTGGAGTGTTAGCGGGGGAAGCGAGCAGTACTTC. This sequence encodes CAWSVSGGSEQYF.

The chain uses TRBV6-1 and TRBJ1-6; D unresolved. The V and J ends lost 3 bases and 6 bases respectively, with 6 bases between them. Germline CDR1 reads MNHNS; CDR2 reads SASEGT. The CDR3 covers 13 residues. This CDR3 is CASSDRVNSPLHF. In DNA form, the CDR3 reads TGTGCCAGCAGTGATCGGGTTAATTCACCCCTCCACTTT.

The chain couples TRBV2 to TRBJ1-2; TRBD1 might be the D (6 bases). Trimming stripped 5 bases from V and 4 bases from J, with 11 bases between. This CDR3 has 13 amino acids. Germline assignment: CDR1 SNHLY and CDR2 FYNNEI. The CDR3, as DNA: TGTGCCAGCAGTAAAGGACAGACCTATGGCTACACCTTC. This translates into CASSKGQTYGYTF.

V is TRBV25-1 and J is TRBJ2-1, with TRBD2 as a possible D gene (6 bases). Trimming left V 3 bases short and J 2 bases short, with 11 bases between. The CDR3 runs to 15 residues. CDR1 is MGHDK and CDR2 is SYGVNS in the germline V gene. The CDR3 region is CASSDREVTYNEQFF. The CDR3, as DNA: TGTGCCAGCAGTGATAGGGAGGTTACCTACAATGAGCAGTTCTTC. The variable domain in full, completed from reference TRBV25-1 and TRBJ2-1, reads EADIYQTPRYLVIGTGKKITLECSQTMGHDKMYWYQQDPGMELHLIHYSYGVNSTEKGDLSSESTVSRIRTEHFPLTLESARPSHTSQYLCASSDREVTYNEQFFGPGTRLTVL.

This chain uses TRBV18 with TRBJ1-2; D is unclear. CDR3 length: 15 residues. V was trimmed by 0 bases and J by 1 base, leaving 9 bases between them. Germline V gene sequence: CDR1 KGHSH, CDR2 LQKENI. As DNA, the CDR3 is TGTGCCAGCTCACCACCGAACAGACATAACTATGGCTACACCTTC. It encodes CASSPPNRHNYGYTF.

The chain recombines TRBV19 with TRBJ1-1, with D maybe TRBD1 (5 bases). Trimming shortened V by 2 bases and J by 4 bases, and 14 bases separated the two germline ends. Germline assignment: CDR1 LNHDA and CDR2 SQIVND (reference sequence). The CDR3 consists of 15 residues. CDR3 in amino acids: CASSIPQGSSTEAFF. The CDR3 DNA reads TGTGCCAGTAGTATACCGCAGGGTTCTAGCACTGAAGCTTTCTTT.

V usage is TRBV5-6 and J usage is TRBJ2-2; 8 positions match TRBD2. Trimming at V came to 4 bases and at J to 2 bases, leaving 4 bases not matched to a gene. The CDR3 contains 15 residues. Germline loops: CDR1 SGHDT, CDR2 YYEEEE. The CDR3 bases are TGTGCCAGCAGCGGCGGGGGGTTAAACACCGGGGAGCTGTTTTTT. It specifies CASSGGGLNTGELFF.

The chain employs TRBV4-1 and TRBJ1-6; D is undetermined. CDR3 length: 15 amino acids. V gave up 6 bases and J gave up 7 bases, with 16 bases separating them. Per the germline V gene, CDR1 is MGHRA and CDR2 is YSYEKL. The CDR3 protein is CASRREAVGNSPLHF. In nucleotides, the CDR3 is TGCGCCAGCAGGCGAGAGGCGGTTGGGAATTCACCCCTCCACTTT.